These T cell receptor beta chains were read from a single sample in a study of shared clonotypes between healthy human individuals. Sequencing used immunoSEQ multiplex PCR; TCRdb keeps in-frame clones, though not all of them. The sample lists some 2.1 million clones; around 95% were seen once. The sample was naive CD4+ T cells sorted from blood. All receptors come from a man between 18 and 35 years old in good health. CDR3s include the opening cysteine and the closing phenylalanine or tryptophan. The order of the fields is J gene, CDR3 length, V gene, D gene, clone size, CDR3 protein, CDR3 DNA. D genes are given only for firm matches. Not all rows give a size; the values are once, few, many and, for expanded clones, a class.

TRBJ2-7,12,TRBV30,TRBD1,once,CAFSTGDYEQYF,TGTGCCTTCTCGACAGGGGACTACGAGCAGTACTTC
TRBJ2-5,13,TRBV19,NA,NA,CASRTRAQETQYF,TGTGCCAGTAGGACCCGGGCACAAGAGACCCAGTACTTC
TRBJ1-1,16,TRBV9,NA,NA,CASSLSTQGRNTEAFF,TGTGCCAGCAGTTTATCGACACAAGGGCGGAACACTGAAGCTTTCTTT
TRBJ1-4,16,TRBV9,NA,NA,CASSVTGGQPNEKLFF,TGTGCCAGCAGCGTAACTGGAGGGCAGCCTAATGAAAAACTGTTTTTT
TRBJ2-2,15,TRBV7-2,NA,NA,CASSFNSGNTGELFF,TGTGCCAGCAGCTTCAATAGCGGGAACACCGGGGAGCTGTTTTTT
TRBJ2-7,16,TRBV5-1,TRBD1,NA,CASSPPGQGSAYEQYF,TGCGCCAGCAGCCCGCCGGGACAGGGGTCTGCCTACGAGCAGTACTTC
TRBJ2-7,17,TRBV5-1,TRBD1,NA,CASSLAGADRAQGEQYF,TGCGCCAGCAGCTTGGCTGGGGCGGACAGGGCTCAAGGCGAGCAGTACTTC
TRBJ2-5,15,TRBV5-6,NA,once,CASSFADRPQETQYF,TGTGCCAGCAGCTTCGCGGACAGACCCCAAGAGACCCAGTACTTC
TRBJ2-7,14,TRBV19,TRBD2,NA,CASRLAGGPAEQYF,TGTGCCAGCAGACTAGCGGGAGGTCCCGCCGAGCAGTACTTC
TRBJ1-1,12,TRBV2,NA,NA,CASTHKFTEAFF,TGTGCCAGCACTCATAAATTTACTGAAGCTTTCTTT
TRBJ2-2,15,TRBV7-9,TRBD1,NA,CASSSGQGRTGELFF,TGTGCCAGCAGCTCCGGACAGGGTCGCACCGGGGAGCTGTTTTTT
TRBJ1-2,15,TRBV30,NA,NA,CAWRARTDNNYGYTF,TGTGCCTGGAGGGCTCGGACAGATAATAACTATGGCTACACCTTC
TRBJ2-1,15,TRBV7-2,NA,NA,CASSLGGVRYNEQFF,TGTGCCAGCAGCTTAGGGGGAGTAAGATACAATGAGCAGTTCTTC
TRBJ2-7,13,TRBV5-4,TRBD1,NA,CASSLEQGGEQYF,TGTGCCAGCAGCCTTGAACAGGGGGGCGAGCAGTACTTC
TRBJ2-7,19,TRBV4-1,TRBD2,NA,CASSHRLAEQSSPFVEQYF,TGCGCCAGCAGCCATCGACTAGCGGAGCAGTCTAGCCCTTTTGTCGAGCAGTACTTC
TRBJ2-1,16,TRBV9,TRBD2,NA,CASSPVGLAGAGEQFF,TGTGCCAGCAGCCCGGTCGGACTAGCGGGAGCTGGTGAGCAGTTCTTC
TRBJ1-2,15,TRBV7-2,TRBD1,NA,CASSLGGQGVYGYTF,TGTGCCAGCAGCTTAGGCGGACAGGGCGTCTATGGCTACACCTTC
TRBJ1-5,12,TRBV10-3,NA,NA,CAISESNQPQHF,TGTGCCATCAGTGAGAGCAATCAGCCCCAGCATTTT
TRBJ2-5,18,TRBV5-4,TRBD2,NA,CASSFRPRSSGSQETQYF,TGTGCCAGCAGCTTTAGGCCCCGGTCTAGCGGGTCTCAAGAGACCCAGTACTTC
TRBJ1-2,16,TRBV6-1,TRBD1,NA,CASSEAGTGILYGYTF,TGTGCCAGCAGTGAAGCCGGGACAGGGATTCTATATGGCTACACCTTC
TRBJ1-5,15,TRBV19,TRBD1,NA,CASSPLDRSNQPQHF,TGTGCCAGTAGTCCTCTGGACAGGAGCAATCAGCCCCAGCATTTT
TRBJ2-5,14,TRBV7-2,TRBD2,NA,CASSLPGRYGTQYF,TGTGCCAGCAGCTTACCCGGGAGGTACGGCACCCAGTACTTC
TRBJ2-7,15,TRBV5-1,NA,once,CASSLDPAAAYEQYF,TGCGCCAGCAGCTTGGATCCCGCCGCGGCCTACGAGCAGTACTTC
TRBJ2-1,16,TRBV11-2,TRBD1,NA,CASSLPRGTGVNEQFF,TGTGCCAGCAGCTTACCTAGAGGGACAGGGGTAAATGAGCAGTTCTTC
TRBJ1-1,13,TRBV6-6,NA,NA,CASSYSDSPEAFF,TGTGCCAGCAGTTACTCGGACAGTCCTGAAGCTTTCTTT
TRBJ2-5,16,TRBV5-1,NA,NA,CASSPSTRGGQETQYF,TGCGCCAGCAGCCCGTCGACTAGAGGCGGCCAAGAGACCCAGTACTTC
TRBJ1-4,20,TRBV5-1,TRBD1,NA,CASSLAWETGTVATNEKLFF,TGCGCCAGCAGCTTGGCCTGGGAAACGGGGACAGTCGCAACTAATGAAAAACTGTTTTTT
TRBJ2-2,15,TRBV4-3,NA,once,CASTRTAANTGELFF,TGCGCCAGCACCAGGACGGCCGCGAACACCGGGGAGCTGTTTTTT
TRBJ1-5,15,TRBV4-1,NA,once,CASSQGEAVNQPQHF,TGCGCCAGCAGCCAAGGAGAGGCGGTTAATCAGCCCCAGCATTTT
TRBJ2-2,13,TRBV30,TRBD2,NA,CASGGMNTGELFF,TGTGCCTCGGGGGGAATGAACACCGGGGAGCTGTTTTTT
TRBJ1-5,17,TRBV6-9,TRBD1,NA,CASSFLSRDSSNQPQHF,TGTGCCAGCAGTTTCCTATCCCGGGACAGCTCCAATCAGCCCCAGCATTTT
TRBJ2-7,15,TRBV30,TRBD2,NA,CAWGLAGGFSYEQYF,TGTGCCTGGGGACTAGCGGGAGGATTTTCCTACGAGCAGTACTTC
TRBJ1-5,14,TRBV30,NA,NA,CAWSGQGGSQPQHF,TGTGCCTGGAGTGGGCAGGGTGGATCTCAGCCCCAGCATTTT
TRBJ2-7,16,TRBV5-1,TRBD1,NA,CASSSWDRTSVYEQYF,TGCGCCAGCAGCTCGTGGGACAGGACGAGCGTATACGAGCAGTACTTC
TRBJ1-4,15,TRBV5-5,TRBD1,NA,CASSVGQGTNEKLFF,TGTGCCAGCAGCGTAGGACAGGGAACTAATGAAAAACTGTTTTTT
TRBJ2-4,17,TRBV30,TRBD1,once,CAAGTGSEVWSKNIQYF,TGTGCCGCCGGGACAGGGAGTGAAGTCTGGTCCAAAAACATTCAGTACTTC
TRBJ1-5,13,TRBV28,NA,NA,CASRTESNQPQHF,TGTGCCAGCAGGACAGAGAGCAATCAGCCCCAGCATTTT
TRBJ1-3,16,TRBV7-9,NA,NA,CASSLAWGDSGNTIYF,TGTGCCAGCAGCTTAGCGTGGGGAGACTCTGGAAACACCATATATTTT
TRBJ2-5,14,TRBV7-9,TRBD1,NA,CASSPTGIGETQYF,TGTGCCAGCAGCCCGACAGGGATAGGGGAGACCCAGTACTTC
TRBJ2-7,14,TRBV7-9,TRBD1,NA,CASSFTGGFYEQYF,TGTGCCAGCAGCTTTACAGGGGGCTTCTACGAGCAGTACTTC